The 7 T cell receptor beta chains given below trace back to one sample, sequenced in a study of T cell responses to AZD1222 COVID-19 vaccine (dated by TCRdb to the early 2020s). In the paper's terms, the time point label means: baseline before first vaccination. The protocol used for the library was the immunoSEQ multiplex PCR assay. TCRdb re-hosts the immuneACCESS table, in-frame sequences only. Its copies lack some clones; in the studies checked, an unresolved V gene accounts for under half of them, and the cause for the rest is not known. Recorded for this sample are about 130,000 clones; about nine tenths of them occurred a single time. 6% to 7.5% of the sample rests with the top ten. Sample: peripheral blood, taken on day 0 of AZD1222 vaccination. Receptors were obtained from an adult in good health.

CDR3 protein: CAWSVYNEQFF. CDR3 nucleotide sequence: TGTGCCTGGAGTGTTTACAATGAGCAGTTCTTC. The chain joins TRBV30 to TRBJ2-1; D call uncertain. With 0 bases removed from V and 4 bases from J, the gap between germline ends came to 1 base. Germline V lookup: CDR1 GTSNPN, CDR2 SVGIG (reference sequence). The CDR3 has 11 residues.

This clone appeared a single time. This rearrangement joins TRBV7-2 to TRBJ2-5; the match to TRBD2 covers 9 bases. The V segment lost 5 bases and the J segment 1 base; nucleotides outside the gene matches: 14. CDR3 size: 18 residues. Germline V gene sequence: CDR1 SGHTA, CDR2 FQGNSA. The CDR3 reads CASSARRLAGRIQETQYF. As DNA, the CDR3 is TGTGCCAGCAGCGCAAGGCGGCTAGCGGGGAGAATCCAAGAGACCCAGTACTTC.

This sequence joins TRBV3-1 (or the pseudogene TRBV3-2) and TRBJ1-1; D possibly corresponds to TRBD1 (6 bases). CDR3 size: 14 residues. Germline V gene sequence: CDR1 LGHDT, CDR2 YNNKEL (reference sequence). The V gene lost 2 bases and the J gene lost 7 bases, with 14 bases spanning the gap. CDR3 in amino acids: CASSQMHTGSEAFF. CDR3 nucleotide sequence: TGTGCCAGCAGCCAAATGCATACAGGGAGTGAAGCTTTCTTT.

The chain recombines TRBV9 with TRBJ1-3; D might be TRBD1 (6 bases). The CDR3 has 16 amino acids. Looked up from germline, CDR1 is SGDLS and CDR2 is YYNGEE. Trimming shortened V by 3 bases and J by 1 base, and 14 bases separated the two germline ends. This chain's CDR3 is CASSGLHRESGNTIYF. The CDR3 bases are TGTGCCAGCAGCGGACTTCACAGGGAATCTGGAAACACCATATATTTT.

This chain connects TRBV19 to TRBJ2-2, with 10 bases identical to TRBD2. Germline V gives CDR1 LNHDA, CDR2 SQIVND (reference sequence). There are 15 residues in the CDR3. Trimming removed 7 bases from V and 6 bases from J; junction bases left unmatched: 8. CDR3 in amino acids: CASTPSGGAPGELFF. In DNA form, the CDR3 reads TGTGCCAGTACCCCCAGCGGGGGGGCCCCCGGGGAGCTGTTTTTT.

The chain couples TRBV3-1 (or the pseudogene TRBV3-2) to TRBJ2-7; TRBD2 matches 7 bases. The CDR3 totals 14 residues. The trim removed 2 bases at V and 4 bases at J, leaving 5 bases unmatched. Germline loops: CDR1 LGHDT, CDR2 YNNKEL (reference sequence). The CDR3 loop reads CASSQRRGGYEQYF. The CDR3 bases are TGTGCCAGCAGCCAACGGAGGGGAGGGTACGAGCAGTACTTC.

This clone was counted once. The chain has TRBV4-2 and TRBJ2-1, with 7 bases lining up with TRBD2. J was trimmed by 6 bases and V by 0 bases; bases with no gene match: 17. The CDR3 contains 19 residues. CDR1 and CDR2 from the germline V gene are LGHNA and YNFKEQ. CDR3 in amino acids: CASSQDGSLAAGVFNEQFF. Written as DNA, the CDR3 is TGTGCCAGCAGCCAAGATGGAAGTTTAGCGGCGGGGGTTTTCAATGAGCAGTTCTTC.